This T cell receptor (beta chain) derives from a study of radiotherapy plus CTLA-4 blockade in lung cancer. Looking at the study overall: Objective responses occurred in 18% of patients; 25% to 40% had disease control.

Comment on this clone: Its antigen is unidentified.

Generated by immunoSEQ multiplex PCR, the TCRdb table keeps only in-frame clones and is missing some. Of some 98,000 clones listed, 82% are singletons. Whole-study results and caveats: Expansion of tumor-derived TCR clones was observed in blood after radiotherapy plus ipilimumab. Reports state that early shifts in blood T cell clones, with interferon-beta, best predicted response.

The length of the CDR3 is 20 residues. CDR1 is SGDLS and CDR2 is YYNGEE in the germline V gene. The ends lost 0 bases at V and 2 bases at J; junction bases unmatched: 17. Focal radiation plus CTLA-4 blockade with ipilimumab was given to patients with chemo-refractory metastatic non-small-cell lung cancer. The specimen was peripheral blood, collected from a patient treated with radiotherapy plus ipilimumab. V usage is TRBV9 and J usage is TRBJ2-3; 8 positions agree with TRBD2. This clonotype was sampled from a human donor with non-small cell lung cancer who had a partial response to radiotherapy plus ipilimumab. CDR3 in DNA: TGTGCCAGCAGCGTAGAGGGACTAGGGCAGTCGGGAACTTCCACAGATACGCAGTATTTT. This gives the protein CASSVEGLGQSGTSTDTQYF.